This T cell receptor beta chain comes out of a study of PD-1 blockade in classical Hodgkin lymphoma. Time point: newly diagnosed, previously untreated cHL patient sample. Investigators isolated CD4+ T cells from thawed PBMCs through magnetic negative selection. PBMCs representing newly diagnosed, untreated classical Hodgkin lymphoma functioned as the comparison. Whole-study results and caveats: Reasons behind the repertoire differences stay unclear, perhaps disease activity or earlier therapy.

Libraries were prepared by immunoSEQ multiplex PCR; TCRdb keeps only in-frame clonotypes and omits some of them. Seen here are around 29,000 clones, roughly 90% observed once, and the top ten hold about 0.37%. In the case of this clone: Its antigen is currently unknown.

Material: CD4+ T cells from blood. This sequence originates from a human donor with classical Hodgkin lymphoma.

The CDR3 spells CASSRPGQGSQPQHF. The CDR3 nucleotides read TGTGCCAGCTCACGACCAGGACAGGGAAGTCAGCCCCAGCATTTT. V and J are TRBV18 and TRBJ1-5; 8 nucleotides match TRBD1. CDR1 KGHSH and CDR2 LQKENI come from the germline V gene. The V segment lost 4 bases and the J segment 6 bases; nucleotides outside the gene matches: 8. The CDR3 totals 15 residues.